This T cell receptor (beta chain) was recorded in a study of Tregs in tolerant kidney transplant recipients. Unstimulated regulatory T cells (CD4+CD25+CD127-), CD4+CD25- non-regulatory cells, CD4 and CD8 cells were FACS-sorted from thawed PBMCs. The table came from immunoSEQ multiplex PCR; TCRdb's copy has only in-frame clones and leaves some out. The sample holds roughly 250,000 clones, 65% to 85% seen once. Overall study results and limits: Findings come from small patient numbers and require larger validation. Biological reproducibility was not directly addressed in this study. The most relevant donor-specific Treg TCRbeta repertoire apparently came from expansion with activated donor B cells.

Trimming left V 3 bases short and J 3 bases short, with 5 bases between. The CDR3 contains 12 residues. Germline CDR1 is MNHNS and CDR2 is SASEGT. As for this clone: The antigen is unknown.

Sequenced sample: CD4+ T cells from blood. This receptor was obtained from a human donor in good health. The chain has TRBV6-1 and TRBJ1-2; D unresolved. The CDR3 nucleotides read TGTGCCAGCAGTGAGAGACACTATGGCTACACCTTC. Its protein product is CASSERHYGYTF.